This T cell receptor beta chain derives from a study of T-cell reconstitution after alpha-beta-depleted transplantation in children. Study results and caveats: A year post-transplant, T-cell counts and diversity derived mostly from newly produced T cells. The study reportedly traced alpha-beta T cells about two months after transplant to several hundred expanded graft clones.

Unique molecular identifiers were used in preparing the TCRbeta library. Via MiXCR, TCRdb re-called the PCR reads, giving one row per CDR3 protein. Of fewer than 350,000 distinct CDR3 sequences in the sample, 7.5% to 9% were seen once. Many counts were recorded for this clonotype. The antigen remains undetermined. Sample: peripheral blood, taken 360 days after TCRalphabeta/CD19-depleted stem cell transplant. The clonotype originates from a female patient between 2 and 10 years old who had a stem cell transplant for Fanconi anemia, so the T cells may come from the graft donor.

Here the CDR3 DNA reads TGTGCCAGCAGCGCGACGACAGGAGGTGAAGCTTTCTTT. Its translation is CASSATTGGEAFF. V is TRBV13 and J is TRBJ1-1; tentative D call: TRBD1 (6 bases). The CDR3 contains 13 residues. CDR1 is PRHDT, CDR2 FYEKMQ, per germline (reference sequence). The germline V and J ends were trimmed by 5 bases and 7 bases, with 14 bases remaining between them.